This T cell receptor (beta chain) was sequenced for a study of blood T cell repertoires in COVID-19. This clone was observed once. The germline CDR1 and CDR2 sequences are LGHDT and YNNKEL (reference sequence). V dropped 5 bases and J dropped 8 bases, with 13 bases sitting between them. The CDR3 is 13 residues long. Clones were read by immunoSEQ multiplex PCR, and TCRdb kept only the in-frame ones, dropping some. Altogether roughly 57,000 clones are present, over 60% being singletons, with the ten largest covering approximately 21%. What was sequenced was peripheral blood. The rearrangement links TRBV3-1 (or the pseudogene TRBV3-2) to TRBJ2-1, with D possibly TRBD2 on 7 matching bases. The TCR sequence derives from a young man with COVID-19, enrolled during active disease. This chain's CDR3 is CASSFAGADEQFF. As DNA, the CDR3 is TGTGCCAGCAGCTTTGCGGGGGCAGATGAGCAGTTCTTC.